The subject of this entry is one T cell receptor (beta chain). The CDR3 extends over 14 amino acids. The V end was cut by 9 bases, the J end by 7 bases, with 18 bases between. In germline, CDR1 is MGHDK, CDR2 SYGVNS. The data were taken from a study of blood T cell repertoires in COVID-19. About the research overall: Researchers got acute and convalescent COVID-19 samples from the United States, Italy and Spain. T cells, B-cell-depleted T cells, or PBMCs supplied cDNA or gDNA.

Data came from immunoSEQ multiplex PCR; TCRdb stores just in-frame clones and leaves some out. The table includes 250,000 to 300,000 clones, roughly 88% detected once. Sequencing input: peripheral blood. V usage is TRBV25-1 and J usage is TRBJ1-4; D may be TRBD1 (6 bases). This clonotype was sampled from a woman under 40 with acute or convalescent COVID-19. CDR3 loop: CASNNRARGEKLFF. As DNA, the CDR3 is TGTGCCAGTAATAACAGGGCGAGGGGTGAAAAACTGTTTTTT. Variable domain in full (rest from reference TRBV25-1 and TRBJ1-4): EADIYQTPRYLVIGTGKKITLECSQTMGHDKMYWYQQDPGMELHLIHYSYGVNSTEKGDLSSESTVSRIRTEHFPLTLESARPSHTSQYLCASNNRARGEKLFFGSGTQLSVL.